This is a list of T cell receptor beta chains from one sample in a study of T cells in Graves' hyperthyroidism and ophthalmopathy. Via MiXCR, TCRdb re-called the multiplex PCR reads, giving one row per CDR3 protein. Altogether 600,000 to 850,000 distinct CDR3 sequences are present, approximately 19% being singletons, with the ten largest covering over 15%. Material for sequencing was blood. The origin of the receptors is a woman aged 45-65 years with Graves' hyperthyroidism that later progressed to Graves' ophthalmopathy. The CDR3 runs from the conserved cysteine through the conserved F or W. The D gene is left open where the match is weak.

CDR3aa | v_gene | d_gene
CASSAQEETQYF | TRBV9 | -
CASSLSSGPYEQYF | TRBV28 | -
CATSDPDSSYNEQFF | TRBV24-1 | -
CASRTGDTPYNEQFF | TRBV9 | -
CASSSGPRRRVIDSPLHF | TRBV2 | -
CASSSPRRGTNEKLFF | TRBV2 | -
CASSQVEGEKLFF | TRBV4-2 | -
CASREGERGEQFF | TRBV2 | -
CASSQNSDGPLVDNYGYTF | TRBV11-2 | -
CASSSPGRLNTEAFF | TRBV5-1 | -
CASSSGRGGSSYTF | TRBV7-2 | -
CARNNSGENTEAFF | TRBV6-4 | -
CASRGGSVEAFF | TRBV27 | -
CASSLAPRDGYEQYF | TRBV7-2 | -
CSVSLAGIHNEQFF | TRBV29-1 | TRBD2
CASSPRGAGADTQYF | TRBV7-7 | -
CASMRTGKTDTQYF | TRBV6-1 | TRBD1
CASSPLASSGSQETQYF | TRBV4-1 | -
CASSSPDLHLEQFF | TRBV7-2 | -
CSVEPSGAQETQYF | TRBV29-1 | TRBD2
CASSPSRGEAFF | TRBV7-9 | -
CASSPDWDRGFTEAFF | TRBV18 | TRBD1
CATKDRVDTEAFF | TRBV24-1 | TRBD1
CSARDSGRPNTEAFF | TRBV20-1 | -
CASSLEGLAYNEQFF | TRBV7-3 | TRBD2
CASSLALGPQVSYEQYF | TRBV11-2 | -